The next 16 T cell receptor beta chains were all read from a single sample in a study of blood T cell repertoires in COVID-19. Sequencing was performed with immunoSEQ multiplex PCR; in TCRdb, only in-frame clones are kept and a portion is missing. The table records 70,000 to 95,000 clones, nearly 95% of them present only once. The sample taken for sequencing was peripheral blood. The receptors originated from a human donor with active COVID-19. The donor label of this sample is uncertain.

J is TRBJ2-5 and V is TRBV9, with unresolved D. The germline V and J ends were trimmed by 4 bases and 2 bases, with 12 bases remaining between them. Germline V gene lookup returns CDR1 SGDLS and CDR2 YYNGEE. This CDR3 spans 14 amino acids. The CDR3: CASSFATGQETQYF. In nucleotides, the CDR3 is TGTGCCAGCAGCTTCGCGACTGGGCAAGAGACCCAGTACTTC.

This clone was counted a single time. The chain uses TRBV11-1 and TRBJ2-1; D call uncertain. This CDR3 has 14 residues. V gave up 2 bases and J gave up 2 bases, with 7 bases separating them. The V gene's germline CDR1 is SGHAT and CDR2 FQDESV (reference sequence). The CDR3 coding sequence is TGTGCCAGCAGCTTACGGTTCACCTACAATGAGCAGTTCTTC. Translating gives CASSLRFTYNEQFF.

V usage is TRBV4-2 and J usage is TRBJ2-1; D is perhaps TRBD2 (7 bases). V lost 1 base and J 8 bases, leaving 21 bases between the germline ends. Germline V gene lookup returns CDR1 LGHNA and CDR2 YNFKEQ. The CDR3 length is 17 residues. The CDR3 here is CASSQVGGGPAGDEQFF. The CDR3 bases are TGTGCCAGCAGCCAAGTAGGGGGGGGCCCGGCAGGCGATGAGCAGTTCTTC.

Remarks on this clone: This sample also contains other DNA sequences that code for the same CDR3. The CDR3: CASSLGAYEQYF. The CDR3 DNA sequence: TGTGCCAGCAGCCTGGGAGCTTACGAGCAGTACTTC. This chain uses TRBV12-3 or TRBV12-4 with TRBJ2-7; D is possibly TRBD2 (5 bases). V dropped 6 bases and J dropped 4 bases, with 10 bases sitting between them. The CDR3 extends over 12 amino acids.

The rearrangement joins TRBV24-1 to TRBJ2-1; maybe TRBD2 (5 bases). This CDR3 is built from 15 residues. The V gene lost 9 bases and the J gene lost 3 bases, with 17 bases spanning the gap. Per the germline V gene, CDR1 is KGHDR and CDR2 is SFDVKD. The DNA for the CDR3 is TGTGCCACCGAGAGGTTGGCGGGCGGCTACAATGAGCAGTTCTTC. Protein: CATERLAGGYNEQFF.

The rearrangement uses TRBV11-2 and TRBJ1-3, with no clear D. Germline V gives CDR1 SGHAT, CDR2 FQNNGV. V lost 8 bases and J 0 bases, leaving 14 bases between the germline ends. This CDR3 region has 15 residues. The CDR3 protein is CASRASLFSGNTIYF. The CDR3 bases are TGTGCCAGCCGCGCAAGCTTATTCTCTGGAAACACCATATATTTT.

The gene calls are TRBV4-3 and TRBJ2-3; D possibly corresponds to TRBD1 (6 bases). The ends were cut back, 0 bases at V and 2 bases at J, with 9 bases in the middle. The germline gives CDR1 LGHNA, CDR2 YSLEER. CDR3 length: 15 amino acids. The CDR3 sequence is CASSQEGAYTDTQYF. In DNA form, the CDR3 reads TGCGCCAGCAGCCAAGAGGGGGCGTACACAGATACGCAGTATTTT.

The chain recombines TRBV27 with TRBJ1-2, with 7 bases identical to TRBD1. From germline, CDR1 is MNHEY and CDR2 SMNVEV (reference sequence). With V trimmed by 8 bases and J by 2 bases, 11 bases remained unmatched. The CDR3 extends over 15 amino acids. The CDR3 DNA reads as TGTGCCAGCCACGGAGGGGGCGCTTTCAACTATGGCTACACCTTC. Protein product: CASHGGGAFNYGYTF.

The V call is TRBV28, the J call TRBJ2-4; TRBD2 agrees at 7 bases. The germline gives CDR1 MDHEN, CDR2 SYDVKM. This CDR3 has 17 residues. Trimming removed 1 base from V and 0 bases from J; junction bases left unmatched: 6. The chain's CDR3 is CASSLLAGGSAKNIQYF. The CDR3 nucleotides are TGTGCCAGCAGTTTATTGGCCGGGGGGTCAGCCAAAAACATTCAGTACTTC.

This chain links TRBV7-2 with TRBJ2-5, with 10 nucleotides matching TRBD1. Germline assignment: CDR1 SGHTA and CDR2 FQGNSA. V lost 3 bases, J lost 2 bases, and 6 bases stayed unmatched. The length of the CDR3 is 16 residues. CDR3 coding DNA: TGTGCCAGCAGCTTCCGAAGGACAGGGGGTCAAGAGACCCAGTACTTC. It specifies CASSFRRTGGQETQYF.

The chain is built from TRBV7-2 and TRBJ2-3, with D possibly being TRBD2 (6 bases). The ends were cut back, 5 bases at V and 3 bases at J, with 15 bases in the middle. CDR3 size: 15 residues. Germline assignment: CDR1 SGHTA and CDR2 FQGNSA. The CDR3: CASSPGGQGTDTQYF. The CDR3 DNA sequence: TGTGCCAGCAGCCCAGGAGGGCAAGGTACAGATACGCAGTATTTT.

Only one count was recorded for this clone. CDR3 region: CATSRERQGGSPLHF. For the CDR3, the DNA is TGTGCCACCAGCAGAGAACGGCAGGGAGGATCACCCCTCCACTTT. This chain uses TRBV15 with TRBJ1-6; the D gene is possibly TRBD1 (5 bases). Between the trimmed V and J ends, which lost 0 bases and 10 bases, there was a span of 13 bases. The CDR3 has 15 residues. The germline gives CDR1 LNHNV, CDR2 YYDKDF (reference sequence).

The V call is TRBV3-1 (or the pseudogene TRBV3-2), the J call TRBJ1-1; D is undetermined. Germline loops: CDR1 LGHDT, CDR2 YNNKEL (reference sequence). The V end was cut by 2 bases, the J end by 0 bases, with 10 bases between. The CDR3 is made up of 15 amino acids. This CDR3 reads CASSQLSTMNTEAFF. CDR3 coding DNA: TGTGCCAGCAGCCAACTCTCAACAATGAACACTGAAGCTTTCTTT.

J is TRBJ2-1 and V is TRBV5-6, with 8 bases identical to TRBD2. From germline, CDR1 is SGHDT and CDR2 YYEEEE. This CDR3 has 15 amino acids. J was trimmed by 0 bases and V by 8 bases; bases with no gene match: 7. CDR3 sequence reads: CASPSGGASYNEQFF. The DNA of the CDR3 is TGTGCCAGTCCCTCGGGGGGGGCCTCCTACAATGAGCAGTTCTTC. The variable domain in full, with the rest retrieved from reference TRBV5-6 and TRBJ2-1, is DAGVTQSPTHLIKTRGQQVTLRCSPKSGHDTVSWYQQALGQGPQFIFQYYEEEERQRGNFPDRFSGHQFPNYSSELNVNALLLGDSALYLCASPSGGASYNEQFFGPGTRLTVL.

V gene TRBV19 combines with J gene TRBJ1-2; 11 bases map to TRBD1. The CDR3 is 13 residues long. V dropped 5 bases and J dropped 10; count of bases not matched to a gene: 6. CDR1 is LNHDA and CDR2 is SQIVND in the germline V gene (reference sequence). The CDR3 nucleotides read TGTGCCAGTAGTCTCCGGGGACAGGGGGACTACACCTTC. This translates into CASSLRGQGDYTF.

The J gene is TRBJ1-1, the V gene TRBV5-1; D may be TRBD1 (5 bases). V was shortened by 6 bases and J by 4 bases, with 13 bases between the two germline ends. Germline V gene data show CDR1 as SGHRS and CDR2 as YFSETQ. This CDR3 is built from 13 residues. CDR3 protein: CASNQGLGTEAFF. The DNA of the CDR3 is TGCGCCAGCAACCAGGGCTTGGGCACTGAAGCTTTCTTT.